These 18 T cell receptor beta chains were all obtained from the same sample, sequenced in a study of OX40 agonist ivuxolimab in advanced cancers. The data were produced by immunoSEQ multiplex PCR, yet TCRdb's version contains in-frame clones alone and is incomplete. This sample has 100,000 or so clones, with over 75% found just once. Sequencing used CD4+ or CD8+ T cells sorted from blood, obtained in a trial of the OX40 agonist ivuxolimab. These receptors were taken from an adult with an advanced solid tumor such as melanoma, head and neck, liver or kidney cancer.

The V call is TRBV19, the J call TRBJ2-1; 7 bases are a match to TRBD1. V dropped 3 bases and J dropped 4; count of bases not matched to a gene: 6. CDR3 size: 15 residues. Germline CDR1 LNHDA, CDR2 SQIVND (reference sequence). The CDR3 here is CASSMGQTFYNEQFF. CDR3 nucleotide sequence: TGTGCCAGTAGTATGGGACAGACTTTTTACAATGAGCAGTTCTTC.

This clone was observed once. The chain employs TRBV6-5 and TRBJ2-1; 9 nucleotides align to TRBD1. Trimming at V came to 2 bases and at J to 9 bases, leaving 11 bases not matched to a gene. Per germline, CDR1 MNHEY and CDR2 SVGAGI. The CDR3 length is 16 residues. CDR3 sequence: CASSYGYRDRVPEQFF. In DNA form, the CDR3 reads TGTGCCAGCAGTTACGGGTATCGGGACAGGGTCCCTGAGCAGTTCTTC.

The rearrangement uses TRBV29-1 and TRBJ2-7; D is possibly TRBD1 (6 bases). Germline CDR1 SQVTM, CDR2 ANQGSEA. This CDR3 is built from 13 residues. Trimming stripped 5 bases from V and 3 bases from J, with 14 bases between. CDR3 sequence reads: CSVSGAKIYEQYF. CDR3 coding DNA: TGCAGCGTTTCAGGGGCGAAAATCTACGAGCAGTACTTC.

The chain employs TRBV21-1 and TRBJ2-7. TRBV21-1 is designated a pseudogene. The CDR3 runs to 14 residues. CDR3 protein: CASSKTRRPYEQYF. CDR3 nucleotides: TGTGCCAGCAGCAAAACCCGCAGACCCTACGAGCAGTACTTC.

This clone was observed a single time. This sequence joins TRBV5-1 and TRBJ1-6; 10 bases line up with TRBD1. Per germline, CDR1 SGHRS and CDR2 YFSETQ. Germline trimming cut 2 bases from V and 6 bases from J; bases unmatched to any gene: 5. The CDR3 has 16 amino acids. The CDR3 protein is CASSFSDRGPNSPLHF. CDR3 in DNA: TGCGCCAGCAGCTTTTCTGACAGGGGGCCTAATTCACCCCTCCACTTT.

This chain links TRBV20-1 with TRBJ1-2; D not certain. V lost 5 bases to trimming and J lost 2 bases, with 3 bases between them. Germline V gene sequence: CDR1 DFQATT, CDR2 SNEGSKA (reference sequence). This CDR3 is built from 10 residues. CDR3 DNA: TGCAGTGCTGAAAACTATGGCTACACCTTC. Amino acid sequence: CSAENYGYTF.

This clone was detected only once. J is TRBJ2-3 and V is TRBV9, with D possibly TRBD2 on 6 matching bases. V was clipped by 4 bases and J by 2 bases, with 17 bases between them. Germline V gene lookup returns CDR1 SGDLS and CDR2 YYNGEE. This CDR3 has 16 residues. The DNA for the CDR3 is TGTGCCAGCAGCTTGACCGGGACTTCTTACACAGATACGCAGTATTTT. Translated, it gives CASSLTGTSYTDTQYF.

The rearrangement uses TRBV6-5 and TRBJ1-2; no firm D call. The germline CDR1 and CDR2 sequences are MNHEY and SVGAGI. The V gene lost 0 bases and the J gene lost 4 bases, with 6 bases spanning the gap. The CDR3 spans 13 residues. The CDR3 DNA reads TGTGCCAGCAGTTACTCGGGCGGCTATGGCTACACCTTC. It yields the protein CASSYSGGYGYTF.

The chain links TRBV5-6 to TRBJ2-5; D tentatively reads TRBD1 or TRBD2 (5 bases each). From germline, CDR1 is SGHDT and CDR2 YYEEEE. The CDR3 is 15 residues long. The V gene lost 3 bases and the J gene lost 5 bases, with 17 bases spanning the gap. In DNA, the CDR3 is TGTGCCAGCAGCTGGGACGGTCGGGAAGGGGAGACCCAGTACTTC. This codes for CASSWDGREGETQYF.

The chain has TRBV5-4 and TRBJ2-3, with D tentatively TRBD1 or TRBD2 (6 bases each). The CDR3 runs 15 residues. Germline CDR1 and CDR2: SGHNT and YYREEE (reference sequence). V was pared by 2 bases and J by 6 bases, with 16 bases between. This CDR3 reads CASSLEGVRGDTQYF. The DNA for the CDR3 is TGTGCCAGCAGCTTAGAGGGGGTCCGGGGGGATACGCAGTATTTT.

The rearrangement links TRBV6-1 to TRBJ2-5; TRBD2 aligns across 9 bases. The CDR3 extends over 15 amino acids. The germline gives CDR1 MNHNS, CDR2 SASEGT. The J segment lost 2 bases and the V segment lost 5 bases, leaving 6 bases of the junction unmatched. CDR3 in amino acids: CASSWKRGAQETQYF. CDR3 nucleotides: TGTGCCAGCAGTTGGAAGCGGGGGGCACAAGAGACCCAGTACTTC.

The rearrangement links TRBV2 to TRBJ2-5; D is possibly TRBD2 (6 bases). V shed 4 bases and J shed 1 base, with 7 bases lying between them. The germline gives CDR1 SNHLY, CDR2 FYNNEI. This CDR3 has 13 amino acids. In DNA form, the CDR3 reads TGTGCCAGCAGTGGGACTACCCAAGAGACCCAGTACTTC. Translation: CASSGTTQETQYF.

The V call is TRBV6-6, the J call TRBJ2-1, with D perhaps matching TRBD2 (6 bases). CDR1 MNHNY and CDR2 SVGAGI come from the germline V gene (reference sequence). V was pared by 7 bases and J by 6 bases, with 16 bases between. The CDR3 consists of 14 residues. The CDR3: CASTSPGGFNEQFF. The CDR3 nucleotides read TGTGCCAGCACTTCCCCCGGGGGTTTCAATGAGCAGTTCTTC.

The chain couples TRBV5-4 to TRBJ1-1; the match to TRBD1 covers 7 bases. Germline loops: CDR1 SGHNT, CDR2 YYREEE (reference sequence). After removal of 4 bases from V and 5 bases from J, the junction contained 14 bases not matched to a gene. This CDR3 is built from 16 residues. The CDR3 loop is CASSPLHDRVGTEAFF. The CDR3 DNA sequence: TGTGCCAGCAGCCCCCTTCACGACAGGGTAGGAACTGAAGCTTTCTTT.

This sequence joins TRBV15 and TRBJ1-3, with D tentatively TRBD1 (6 bases). Trimming took off 1 base at V and 7 bases at J, with 11 bases between the two ends. The CDR3 covers 14 residues. CDR1 is LNHNV and CDR2 is YYDKDF in the germline V gene (reference sequence). The CDR3 coding sequence is TGTGCCACCAGCAGAGTGGATGGACAGAACACCATATATTTT. It codes for CATSRVDGQNTIYF.

The rearrangement joins TRBV18 to TRBJ1-5, with D possibly TRBD1 on 6 matching bases. From germline, CDR1 is KGHSH and CDR2 LQKENI. The germline V and J ends were trimmed by 2 bases and 3 bases, with 17 bases remaining between them. This CDR3 region has 17 residues. CDR3 nucleotides: TGTGCCAGCTCACCAACGCCGACAGACAGGTACAATCAGCCCCAGCATTTT. Protein: CASSPTPTDRYNQPQHF.

V and J are TRBV7-2 and TRBJ2-5, with D hard to call. This CDR3 has 14 residues. V shed 5 bases and J shed 4 bases, with 14 bases lying between them. The germline CDR1 and CDR2 sequences are SGHTA and FQGNSA. CDR3 amino acids: CASSQQITGETQYF. The CDR3 region has the DNA TGTGCCAGCAGCCAACAGATTACGGGAGAGACCCAGTACTTC.

This chain connects TRBV5-1 to TRBJ2-7, with a weak D call TRBD2 (5 bases). This CDR3 contains 14 residues. CDR1 is SGHRS and CDR2 is YFSETQ in the germline V gene. Trimming took 0 bases from V and 5 from J, leaving 12 bases between them. The CDR3 is CASSLGGKVDEQYF. The CDR3, as DNA: TGCGCCAGCAGCTTGGGAGGGAAGGTCGACGAGCAGTACTTC.